These 18 T cell receptor beta chains originate from one sample sequenced in a study of blood T cell repertoires in COVID-19. Some clones are missing from TCRdb's copy, which holds only in-frame ones; the method was immunoSEQ multiplex PCR. The sample carries fewer than 200,000 clones, around 74% recorded once. Sequencing input: peripheral blood. Receptors originate from a woman aged 80 or over with acute or convalescent COVID-19.

This clone was counted only a few times. The rearrangement uses TRBV5-5 and TRBJ1-4; D is unclear. This CDR3 is built from 15 residues. V was pared by 6 bases and J by 8 bases, with 20 bases between. In germline, CDR1 is SGHKS, CDR2 YYEKEE (reference sequence). The CDR3 DNA reads TGTGCCAGCATTATCGGAGGCGTTAAGGGAGAAAAACTGTTTTTT. Translating gives CASIIGGVKGEKLFF.

V gene TRBV9 combines with J gene TRBJ1-6; 9 bases align to TRBD1. Germline loops: CDR1 SGDLS, CDR2 YYNGEE. The junction had 6 bases not matched to a gene; V was cut back by 4 bases and J by 10 bases. The CDR3 has 14 residues. This CDR3 reads CASSQQGAYSPLHF. The CDR3 DNA sequence: TGTGCCAGCAGCCAACAGGGGGCTTACTCACCCCTCCACTTT.

This chain connects TRBV3-1 (or the pseudogene TRBV3-2) to TRBJ1-1, with D unresolved. Per the germline V gene, CDR1 is LGHDT and CDR2 is YNNKEL (reference sequence). The CDR3 is 13 amino acids. V was clipped by 5 bases and J by 3 bases, with 10 bases between them. The CDR3 sequence is CASSAMLDTEAFF. The CDR3 DNA sequence: TGTGCCAGCAGCGCTATGCTGGACACTGAAGCTTTCTTT.

The gene calls are TRBV6-6 and TRBJ2-1; 12 bases map to TRBD1. In germline, CDR1 is MNHNY, CDR2 SVGAGI (reference sequence). This CDR3 has 15 residues. The J segment lost 7 bases and the V segment lost 4 bases, leaving 5 bases of the junction unmatched. The CDR3 here is CASSSGTGGRNEQFF. The CDR3 DNA sequence: TGTGCCAGCAGTTCCGGGACAGGGGGCCGAAATGAGCAGTTCTTC.

CDR3 region: CATSGWEVSNQPQHF. CDR3 DNA sequence: TGTGCCACCAGTGGTTGGGAGGTTAGCAATCAGCCCCAGCATTTT. V and J are TRBV24-1 and TRBJ1-5; no clear D. This CDR3 has 15 amino acids. CDR1 is KGHDR and CDR2 is SFDVKD in the germline V gene. Deletions cut 5 bases from V and 0 bases from J, with 10 bases between.

The V and J genes are TRBV5-1 and TRBJ1-6; TRBD1 matches 9 bases. Germline CDR1 and CDR2: SGHRS and YFSETQ. The CDR3 spans 15 residues. V was clipped by 6 bases and J by 7 bases; unmatched bases: 8. CDR3 residues: CASTPRDRDNSPLHF. The CDR3 DNA is TGCGCCAGCACCCCCCGGGACAGGGACAATTCACCCCTCCACTTT.

Note on this clone: The junction shows a germline mismatch at one end, possibly a read error. CDR3 coding DNA: TGTGCCAGCAGCCGACAGGGGGTGCTGTTTTTT. Protein sequence: CASSRQGVLFF. The V call is TRBV3-1 (or the pseudogene TRBV3-2), the J call TRBJ2-2; TRBD1 matches at 9 bases. From germline, CDR1 is LGHDT and CDR2 YNNKEL (reference sequence). The CDR3 is 11 amino acids.

Comments on this clone: Other DNA sequences in the sample encode the same CDR3. The genes are TRBV10-3 and TRBJ1-5; 9 bases match TRBD1. From germline, CDR1 is ENHRY and CDR2 SYGVKD. Losses at the gene ends were 3 bases for V and 2 bases for J; bases not matched to a gene: 2. This CDR3 is built from 15 residues. CDR3 nucleotide sequence: TGTGCCATCAGTGATTGGACAGGGGGCAATCAGCCCCAGCATTTT. It codes for CAISDWTGGNQPQHF.

The genes are TRBV5-1 and TRBJ2-1; 7 bases map to TRBD2. This CDR3 contains 15 residues. V lost 4 bases to trimming and J lost 6 bases; unmatched junction nucleotides: 10. The germline V gene has CDR1 SGHRS and CDR2 YFSETQ. The CDR3 DNA reads TGCGCCAGCAGCGACAACCCAGCGGGGACCAATGAGCAGTTCTTC. This encodes CASSDNPAGTNEQFF.

V gene TRBV27 combines with J gene TRBJ2-7; 9 nucleotides match TRBD1. V lost 7 bases, J lost 2 bases, and 12 bases stayed unmatched. This CDR3 comprises 16 residues. Germline CDR1 is MNHEY and CDR2 is SMNVEV (reference sequence). Here the CDR3 reads CASTTGGGTGTYEQYF. The DNA of the CDR3 is TGTGCCAGCACCACGGGGGGCGGGACAGGGACCTACGAGCAGTACTTC.

The CDR3 bases are TGCGCCAGCAACAAGTTTTACAGGGGGCGCGGGGGCTACACCTTC. Protein sequence: CASNKFYRGRGGYTF. V gene TRBV10-1 combines with J gene TRBJ1-2; 9 bases line up with TRBD1. The CDR3 is 15 residues long. The germline V gene has CDR1 WNHNN and CDR2 SYGVQD (reference sequence). Trimming took 7 bases from V and 8 from J; bases not matched to a gene: 14.

This rearrangement joins TRBV9 to TRBJ1-4, with 7 bases aligning to TRBD1. The CDR3 runs 13 residues. V was pared by 4 bases and J by 8 bases, with 5 bases of the junction left unmatched. CDR1 SGDLS and CDR2 YYNGEE come from the germline V gene. The CDR3: CASSLGQTEKLFF. CDR3 nucleotide sequence: TGTGCCAGCAGCCTGGGACAGACAGAAAAACTGTTTTTT.

Here the CDR3 reads CASSLLSGRSTDTQYF. CDR3 bases: TGCGCCAGCAGCCTCCTTAGCGGGAGAAGCACAGATACGCAGTATTTT. The V call is TRBV5-1, the J call TRBJ2-3, with 9 bases identical to TRBD2. CDR3 size: 16 residues. Germline V gene data show CDR1 as SGHRS and CDR2 as YFSETQ. The J segment lost 0 bases and the V segment lost 4 bases, leaving 6 bases of the junction unmatched.

V usage is TRBV4-3 and J usage is TRBJ2-1, with 7 bases lining up with TRBD2. The CDR3 sequence is 17 residues long. Germline V gives CDR1 LGHNA, CDR2 YSLEER. V lost 1 base and J lost 7; bases outside the gene matches: 13. The CDR3 sequence: CASSQATSAGARNEQFF. CDR3 coding DNA: TGCGCCAGCAGCCAAGCTACCTCCGCGGGAGCAAGGAATGAGCAGTTCTTC.

The chain employs TRBV6-1 and TRBJ1-2; D ambiguous. CDR3 size: 15 residues. CDR1 and CDR2 (germline): MNHNS, SASEGT. Trimming stripped 1 base from V and 4 bases from J, with 13 bases between. DNA of the CDR3: TGTGCCAGCAGTGAAGGTTTGGCCGGGTTCTATGGCTACACCTTC. Translating gives CASSEGLAGFYGYTF.

This chain's CDR3 is CASSRLTGGDEQYF. The CDR3 nucleotides read TGTGCCAGTAGTAGGCTTACAGGGGGAGACGAGCAGTACTTC. This rearrangement joins TRBV19 to TRBJ2-7; 8 positions match TRBD1. J gave up 5 bases and V 4 bases, and 7 bases lay outside the gene matches. Germline V gene lookup returns CDR1 LNHDA and CDR2 SQIVND (reference sequence). The CDR3 is 14 amino acids.

The chain's CDR3 is CASSKTGGTYEQYF. In DNA form, the CDR3 reads TGTGCCAGCAGCAAGACAGGGGGCACCTACGAGCAGTACTTC. The V gene is TRBV9, the J gene TRBJ2-7; 10 bases are a match to TRBD1. This CDR3 region has 14 residues. Trimming took 4 bases from V and 2 from J; bases not matched to a gene: 3. Germline V gene data show CDR1 as SGDLS and CDR2 as YYNGEE. The full variable domain, its missing parts supplied by reference TRBV9 and TRBJ2-7, is DSGVTQTPKHLITATGQRVTLRCSPRSGDLSVYWYQQSLDQGLQFLIQYYNGEERAKGNILERFSAQQFPDLHSELNLSSLELGDSALYFCASSKTGGTYEQYFGPGTRLTVT.

The CDR3 here is CASSHTSGQGGLGGNTIYF. For the CDR3, the DNA is TGCGCCAGCAGCCACACATCGGGACAGGGGGGACTTGGAGGAAACACCATATATTTT. The chain uses TRBV4-3 and TRBJ1-3, with 11 nucleotides matching TRBD1. The ends lost 3 bases at V and 4 bases at J; junction bases unmatched: 14. Looked up from germline, CDR1 is LGHNA and CDR2 is YSLEER. There are 19 residues in the CDR3.